The 8 T cell receptor beta chains in this list originate from one sample, sequenced in a study of blood T cell repertoires in COVID-19. Some clones are missing from TCRdb's copy, which holds only in-frame ones; the method was immunoSEQ multiplex PCR. The data show about 75,000 clones, with around 80% seen just once and approximately 20% held by the top ten. Sequenced input: peripheral blood. The receptors shown here come from a woman aged 45 to 65 with acute or convalescent COVID-19.

This clone has only a few counts. This chain uses TRBV6-2 or TRBV6-3 with TRBJ1-3; possible D gene TRBD1, 6 bases. CDR1 is MNHEY and CDR2 is SVGEGT in the germline V gene. The ends were cut back, 1 base at V and 0 bases at J, with 13 bases in the middle. This CDR3 has 17 amino acids. The CDR3 loop reads CASSYWDIRYSGNTIYF. CDR3 DNA sequence: TGTGCCAGCAGTTACTGGGACATCCGATACTCTGGAAACACCATATATTTT.

The V call is TRBV6-6, the J call TRBJ1-5, with 9 bases fitting TRBD1. Looked up from germline, CDR1 is MNHNY and CDR2 is SVGAGI (reference sequence). The trim removed 2 bases at V and 1 base at J, leaving 0 bases unmatched. This CDR3 is built from 15 residues. The CDR3 is CASSYGTGSNQPQHF. As DNA, the CDR3 is TGTGCCAGCAGTTACGGGACAGGGAGCAATCAGCCCCAGCATTTT.

V is TRBV5-1 and J is TRBJ2-1; a possible D gene is TRBD2 (6 bases). Trimming removed 4 bases at V and 2 bases at J, with 10 bases between. Germline lookup yields CDR1 SGHRS and CDR2 YFSETQ. CDR3 size: 14 residues. The CDR3 coding sequence is TGCGCCAGCAGCGGATCGGGAGCCTACAATGAGCAGTTCTTC. Translation gives CASSGSGAYNEQFF.

This clone came up a few times. This chain links TRBV4-1 with TRBJ2-1, with 7 bases aligning to TRBD2. The CDR3 loop spans 17 amino acids. The germline V gene encodes CDR1 MGHRA and CDR2 YSYEKL. With V trimmed by 3 bases and J by 7 bases, 15 bases remained unmatched. CDR3 residues: CASSQFISGGSGNEQFF. CDR3 DNA sequence: TGCGCCAGCAGCCAGTTCATCTCGGGAGGCAGCGGGAATGAGCAGTTCTTC.

Only a few counts were recorded for this clone. The chain joins TRBV19 to TRBJ2-7, with 15 positions matching TRBD2. The V and J ends lost 3 bases and 1 base, in that order; junction bases with no gene match: 4. The CDR3 is 17 amino acids. Germline V gene sequence: CDR1 LNHDA, CDR2 SQIVND (reference sequence). The CDR3 bases are TGTGCCAGTAGTATCACCGGGACTAGCGGGGGGTCCTACGAGCAGTACTTC. Its translation is CASSITGTSGGSYEQYF.

This clone appeared a few times. The gene calls are TRBV7-2 and TRBJ2-2; 12 nucleotides match TRBD2. CDR3 length equals 19 residues. Unmatched junction bases numbered 11, after V lost 6 bases and J lost 0 bases. Per the germline V gene, CDR1 is SGHTA and CDR2 is FQGNSA. The CDR3 region is CASREGGLAGFANTGELFF. The CDR3 DNA is TGTGCCAGCAGGGAAGGGGGACTAGCGGGTTTCGCGAACACCGGGGAGCTGTTTTTT.

There are a few counts of this clone. The rearrangement links TRBV5-5 to TRBJ1-4; 10 nucleotides align to TRBD1. The J segment lost 8 bases and the V segment lost 4 bases, leaving 11 bases of the junction unmatched. The germline V gene encodes CDR1 SGHKS and CDR2 YYEKEE (reference sequence). The CDR3 consists of 16 residues. The CDR3 DNA sequence: TGTGCCAGCAGCAACCACGCCGGGACAGGGGAGGAAAAACTGTTTTTT. Residues: CASSNHAGTGEEKLFF.

DNA for the CDR3: TGTGCCAGCAGCTTAGACCACAGGGTAGGGAGCTACACCTTC. Amino acid sequence: CASSLDHRVGSYTF. The chain carries TRBV7-2 and TRBJ1-2, with D perhaps matching TRBD1 (6 bases). Trimming shortened V by 1 base and J by 9 bases, and 15 bases separated the two germline ends. This CDR3 is 14 amino acids long. Germline values: CDR1 SGHTA, CDR2 FQGNSA.